The rows below give T cell receptor beta chains drawn from one sample of a study of CD8 T cells in ankylosing spondylitis. MiXCR, applied by TCRdb to the 5' RACE reads, yields one record per CDR3 protein. This sample has under 400,000 distinct CDR3 sequences, with approximately 10% found just once. Sequenced: blood, either unsorted or a sorted T cell fraction (not recorded which). These receptors originate from a female donor with ankylosing spondylitis or in good health (not recorded which). Both conserved end residues are part of each CDR3.

cdr3_aa v_call
CASSQVRTDRQETQYF TRBV3-1
CSARGRGGFTDTQYF TRBV20-1
CASSTGLAGGQVVTDTQYF TRBV5-1
CANRDRVTGELFF TRBV7-8
CASSLQGISYNEQFF TRBV5-8
CASSLETDKQYF TRBV5-6
CASSSRTGIGLDTEAFF TRBV27
CASSVDSQYGYTF TRBV9
CASSRDTGNTEAFF TRBV5-1
CASSRRLAGTSYNEQFF TRBV12-3/TRBV12-4
CSAPTGSASGNTIYF TRBV20-1
CASSLSYSYEQYF TRBV19
CAVQGVGKGATEAFF TRBV19
CSARHLAGAYNEQFF TRBV20-1
CASSLSGGEETQYF TRBV7-9
CASSQGTGIVGSNQPQHF TRBV7-8
CASSWTGRTGELFF TRBV6-1
CASTPTRSPYNEQFF TRBV2
CASSSTGTIEAFF TRBV12-3/TRBV12-4
CASSTGDSYNEQFF TRBV5-5
CSVGPTGDETQYF TRBV29-1
CASSSSGTGNYGYTF TRBV5-5
CATEGVVNTF TRBV2
CASSQEFRRGARYNEQFF TRBV4-2
CASKDRGLVQPQHF TRBV19
CASSLAGQRNTGELFF TRBV5-1
CSAREVIVRSDIQYF TRBV20-1
CASSFKDRSSYEQYF TRBV5-6
CASSLNAWGSYEQYF TRBV12-3/TRBV12-4
CASSLRVGGSSYEQYF TRBV7-2
CASSRERPTLKEQFF TRBV21-1
CASSLAQSSGELFF TRBV5-1
CASTGLPSNQPQHF TRBV6-1
CSARRGVKTPQYF TRBV20-1
CASRNSGANVLTF TRBV12-3/TRBV12-4
CASSESDLVYYEQYF TRBV18
CASSPQKNTEAFF TRBV18
CASGHEGGDTGELFF TRBV5-1
CSARRLAGGGDTQYF TRBV20-1
CSASRQGFNSPLHF TRBV20-1
CASSLVVHEQYF TRBV7-9
CATSRDLSTGDAFF TRBV15
CASSFPTIGTEAFF TRBV5-6
CASSPSPGGIHEQYF TRBV7-2
CASSGTVMNTEAFF TRBV5-1
CSADRRGGRDEQFF TRBV20-1
CASSLSITGTGSTDTQYF TRBV5-1
CSAKREFMELFF TRBV20-1
CSARRGGSSATEAFF TRBV20-1
CASSQGLVLHTGELFF TRBV5-1
CASSQVLDGHFQFF TRBV4-1
CASSFYPDTQYF TRBV7-9
CSAGPWGLGEYF TRBV20-1
CASSQYSTRRGELFF TRBV3-1